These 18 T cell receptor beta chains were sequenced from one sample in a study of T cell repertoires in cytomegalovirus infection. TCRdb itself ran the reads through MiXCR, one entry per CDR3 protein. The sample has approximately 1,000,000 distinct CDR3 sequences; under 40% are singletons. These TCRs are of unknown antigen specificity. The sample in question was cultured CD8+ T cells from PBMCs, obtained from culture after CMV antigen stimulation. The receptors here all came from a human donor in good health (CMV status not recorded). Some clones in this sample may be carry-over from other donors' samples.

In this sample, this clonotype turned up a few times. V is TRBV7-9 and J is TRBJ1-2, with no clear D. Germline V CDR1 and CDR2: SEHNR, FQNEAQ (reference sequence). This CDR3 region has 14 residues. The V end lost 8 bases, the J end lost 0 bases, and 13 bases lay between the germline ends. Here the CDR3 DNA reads TGTGCCAGCGGCCCACGGGTTGCTAACTATGGCTACACCTTC. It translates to CASGPRVANYGYTF.

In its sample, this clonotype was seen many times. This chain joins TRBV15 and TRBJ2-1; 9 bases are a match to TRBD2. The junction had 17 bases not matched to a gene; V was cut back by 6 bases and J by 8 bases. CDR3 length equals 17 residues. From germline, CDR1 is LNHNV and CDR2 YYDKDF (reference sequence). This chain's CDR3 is CATSLPLGLAGRYEQFF. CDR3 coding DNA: TGTGCCACCAGTCTACCCTTGGGTCTAGCGGGGCGATATGAGCAGTTCTTC.

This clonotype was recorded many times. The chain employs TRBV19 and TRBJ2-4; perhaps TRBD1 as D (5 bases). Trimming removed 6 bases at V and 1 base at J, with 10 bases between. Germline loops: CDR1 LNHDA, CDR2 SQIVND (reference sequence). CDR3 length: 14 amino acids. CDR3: CASSSPGAKNIQYF. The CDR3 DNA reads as TGTGCCAGTAGCTCCCCAGGGGCCAAAAACATTCAGTACTTC.

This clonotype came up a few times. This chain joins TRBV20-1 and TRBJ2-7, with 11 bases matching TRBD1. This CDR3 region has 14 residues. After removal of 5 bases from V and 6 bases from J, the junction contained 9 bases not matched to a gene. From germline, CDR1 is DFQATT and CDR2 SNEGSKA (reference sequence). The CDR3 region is CSAPGQGGLGEQYV. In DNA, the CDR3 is TGCAGTGCTCCGGGACAGGGGGGTTTGGGCGAGCAGTACGTC.

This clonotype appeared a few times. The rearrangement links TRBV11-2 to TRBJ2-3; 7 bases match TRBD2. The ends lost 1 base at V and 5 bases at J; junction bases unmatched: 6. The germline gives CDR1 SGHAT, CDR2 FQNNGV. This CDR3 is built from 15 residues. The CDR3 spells CASSLVGGVIDTQYF. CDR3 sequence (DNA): TGTGCCAGCAGCTTAGTTGGGGGGGTGATAGATACGCAGTATTTT.

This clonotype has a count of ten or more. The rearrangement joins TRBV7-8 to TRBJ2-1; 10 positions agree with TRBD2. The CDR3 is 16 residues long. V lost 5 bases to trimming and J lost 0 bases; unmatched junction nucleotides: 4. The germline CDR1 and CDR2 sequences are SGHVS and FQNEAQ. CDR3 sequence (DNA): TGTGCCAGCAGCCGCACTAGCGGGGTCTCCTACAATGAGCAGTTCTTC. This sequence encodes CASSRTSGVSYNEQFF.

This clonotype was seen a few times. The CDR3 sequence is CASSLSNRGTGNYEQYF. Here the CDR3 DNA reads TGTGCCAGCAGCTTATCAAACCGGGGGACAGGCAACTACGAGCAGTACTTC. V is TRBV7-4 and J is TRBJ2-7; the match to TRBD1 covers 8 bases. This CDR3 has 17 amino acids. Germline CDR1 SGHVT, CDR2 SQSDAQ. V was clipped by 2 bases and J by 3 bases; unmatched bases: 12.

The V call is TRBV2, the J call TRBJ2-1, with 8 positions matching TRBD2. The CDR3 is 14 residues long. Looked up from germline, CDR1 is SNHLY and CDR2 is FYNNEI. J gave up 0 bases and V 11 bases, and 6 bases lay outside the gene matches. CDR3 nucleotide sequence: TGTGCCGGGCAGCGGGAGAGCTCCTACAATGAGCAGTTCTTC. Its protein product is CAGQRESSYNEQFF.

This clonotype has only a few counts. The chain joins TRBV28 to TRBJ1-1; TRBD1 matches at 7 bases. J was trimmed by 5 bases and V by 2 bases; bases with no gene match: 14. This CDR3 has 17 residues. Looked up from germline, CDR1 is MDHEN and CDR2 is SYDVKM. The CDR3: CASSLPGTEGILTEAFF. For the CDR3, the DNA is TGTGCCAGCAGTTTACCCGGGACAGAGGGCATCCTTACTGAAGCTTTCTTT.

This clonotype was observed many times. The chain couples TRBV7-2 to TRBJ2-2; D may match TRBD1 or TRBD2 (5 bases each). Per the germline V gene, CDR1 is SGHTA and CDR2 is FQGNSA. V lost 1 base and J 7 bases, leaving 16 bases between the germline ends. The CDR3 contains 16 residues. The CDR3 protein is CASSLDATWGYGELFF. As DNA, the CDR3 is TGTGCCAGCAGCTTAGACGCGACGTGGGGGTACGGGGAGCTGTTTTTT.

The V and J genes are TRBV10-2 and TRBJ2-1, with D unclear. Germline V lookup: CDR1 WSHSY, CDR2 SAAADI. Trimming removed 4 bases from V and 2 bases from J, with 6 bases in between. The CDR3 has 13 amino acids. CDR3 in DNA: TGCGCCAGCAGTGTGGTAGCCTACAATGAGCAGTTCTTC. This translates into CASSVVAYNEQFF.

The CDR3 loop reads CASSVERGSTDTQYF. CDR3 DNA: TGTGCCAGCAGCGTCGAGCGGGGAAGCACAGATACGCAGTATTTT. The chain employs TRBV9 and TRBJ2-3; TRBD2 matches 7 bases. Unmatched junction bases numbered 3, after V lost 2 bases and J lost 0 bases. Germline V gene lookup returns CDR1 SGDLS and CDR2 YYNGEE. The length of the CDR3 is 15 residues. The variable domain in full, with the rest retrieved from reference TRBV9 and TRBJ2-3, is DSGVTQTPKHLITATGQRVTLRCSPRSGDLSVYWYQQSLDQGLQFLIQYYNGEERAKGNILERFSAQQFPDLHSELNLSSLELGDSALYFCASSVERGSTDTQYFGPGTRLTVL.

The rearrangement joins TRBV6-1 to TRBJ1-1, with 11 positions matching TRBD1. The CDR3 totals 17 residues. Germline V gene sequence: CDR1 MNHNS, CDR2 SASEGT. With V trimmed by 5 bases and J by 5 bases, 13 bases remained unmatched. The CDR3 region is CASSNTGTGGRWTEAFF. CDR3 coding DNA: TGTGCCAGCAGTAATACCGGGACAGGGGGTAGGTGGACTGAAGCTTTCTTT.

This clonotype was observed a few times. The CDR3 DNA sequence: TGTGCCATCAGTGCACCAGTGGGGGCCCCTTTGAACACCGGGGAGCTGTTTTTT. This translates into CAISAPVGAPLNTGELFF. V usage is TRBV10-3 and J usage is TRBJ2-2; possibly TRBD1 for D (6 bases). In germline, CDR1 is ENHRY, CDR2 SYGVKD. This CDR3 has 18 residues. Trimming pared 4 bases from V and 1 base from J, leaving 19 bases between.

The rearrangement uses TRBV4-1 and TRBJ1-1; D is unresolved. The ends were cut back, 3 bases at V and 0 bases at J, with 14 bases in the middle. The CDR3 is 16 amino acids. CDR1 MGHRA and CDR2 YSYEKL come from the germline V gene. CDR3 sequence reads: CASSHLYSEVNTEAFF. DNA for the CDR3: TGCGCCAGCAGCCACCTTTACTCGGAGGTGAACACTGAAGCTTTCTTT.

The CDR3 coding sequence is TGTGCTAGTGGCCCGGGACTAGCGGGGGGGCCTGAGCAGTTCTTC. It specifies CASGPGLAGGPEQFF. The genes are TRBV12-5 and TRBJ2-1; TRBD2 matches at 16 bases. The CDR3 contains 15 residues. The germline gives CDR1 LGHNT, CDR2 FRNRAP. The junction had 5 bases not matched to a gene; V was cut back by 6 bases and J by 9 bases.

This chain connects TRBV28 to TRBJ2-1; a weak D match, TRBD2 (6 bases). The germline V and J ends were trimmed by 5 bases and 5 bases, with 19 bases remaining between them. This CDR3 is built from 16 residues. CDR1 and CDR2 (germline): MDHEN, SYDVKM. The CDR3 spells CASSTPYGGRNNEQFF. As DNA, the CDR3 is TGTGCCAGCAGTACTCCGTACGGGGGACGTAACAATGAGCAGTTCTTC.

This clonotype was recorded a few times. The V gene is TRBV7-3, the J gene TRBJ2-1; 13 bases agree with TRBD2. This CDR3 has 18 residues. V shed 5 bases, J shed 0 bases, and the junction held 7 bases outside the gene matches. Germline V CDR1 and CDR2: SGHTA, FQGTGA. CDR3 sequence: CASSTQLAGGSSYNEQFF. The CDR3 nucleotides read TGTGCCAGCAGCACCCAACTAGCGGGGGGGAGCTCCTACAATGAGCAGTTCTTC.